This TCR beta chain was sequenced for a study of blood T cell repertoires in COVID-19 (dated by TCRdb to the early 2020s). At the level of the whole study: Collaborator samples came from the United States, Italy and Spain and covered acute and convalescent phases of COVID-19. The material from the prospective study consisted of cDNA or gDNA derived from T cells, B-cell-depleted T cells, or PBMCs. The dataset comprised deeply sampled blood TCRbeta repertoires from subjects exposed to, actively infected with, or recovered from COVID-19. The repertoires were released in a freely available public database intended as a resource for research on the immune response to SARS-CoV-2. The samples were drawn from two sources: the first 160 participants of the ongoing ImmuneRACE study, and 1,200 or so subjects contributed by 6 global collaborators. A de-identified subject ID, COVID-19 status, age in years and sex were almost always included in the sample metadata. Where available, HLA class I and class II types were taken from metadata supplied by the sample provider and were not determined by assay-based typing.

The immunoSEQ Assay, a bias-controlled multiplex PCR, was used to amplify TCRbeta CDR3 regions from genomic DNA. For the original study's pipeline: The number of nucleated cells in each sample was estimated from the amplification of reference gene primers within the assay. To quantify the absolute abundance of each unique TCRbeta CDR3 rearrangement, sequence reads were collapsed and filtered. For each sample, productive Simpson clonality was calculated as the square root of Simpson's diversity index across productive rearrangements. TCRdb's version of the immuneACCESS table is confined to in-frame rearrangements and falls short of the full clone set. An unresolved V gene accounts for under half of the shortfall where checked; the remainder is of unknown origin. V and J calls and clone size are those listed in that table; D and trimming were worked out from the DNA. A total of tens of thousands of clones appear in this sample, around 86% of them only once. The ten largest clones add up to 6.5% to 9.5% of the sample.

Points the paper makes about the study in general: How much clinical and demographic metadata was included differed by source and by participant, and the metadata was provided uncurated.

Remarks on this clone: Its antigen is still unknown. No per-base quality is available; no much larger clone lies one base away.

V is reduced by 6 bases and J by 5 bases, leaving a spacing of 14 bases between them. CDR1 MDHEN and CDR2 SYDVKM are derived from the germline V gene. From cysteine to phenylalanine, the CDR3 is 14 amino acids long. CDR3 DNA is the only sequence kept; it has 42 bases, read in frame from the first base. Collaborating institutions collected whole blood in K2EDTA tubes following their own protocols. Collaborator samples were shipped for TCRbeta analysis as frozen whole blood, isolated PBMCs, or DNA extracted from either sample type. The chain was built from TRBV28 and TRBJ1-5; the D segment cannot be called with confidence. The receptor comes from a man between 45 and 60 years old with active COVID-19. Sequencing was done on a sample of peripheral blood. The CDR3 region reads CASSPPAVHQPQHF. Read as DNA, the sequence is TGTGCCAGCAGCCCGCCAGCGGTCCATCAGCCCCAGCATTTT.